The rows below give T cell receptor beta chains drawn from one sample of a study of shared clonotypes between healthy human individuals. Only in-frame clones appear in the TCRdb table, and some are missing; sequencing was by immunoSEQ multiplex PCR. The sample yields hundreds of thousands of clones, around four fifths seen once. Material: memory CD4+ T cells sorted from blood. All receptors come from a man aged 25-45 years in good health. Both conserved end residues are trimmed from each CDR3.

J	V	length	CDR3
TRBJ1-2	TRBV18	12	ASSPGGVNYGYT
TRBJ2-1	TRBV19	12	ASSPRTQYYEQF
TRBJ1-1	TRBV25-1	12	ASSELTKNTEAF
TRBJ1-2	TRBV2	12	ASSLQGAIAGYT
TRBJ1-5	TRBV7-8	11	ASGRGRNQPQH
TRBJ2-5	TRBV6-5	11	ASSSGRRETQY
TRBJ2-3	TRBV5-1	10	ASSLGTGAQY
TRBJ2-1	TRBV5-1	14	ASSSYRDRGYNEQF
TRBJ2-1	TRBV27	14	ASSLERSSSYNEQF
TRBJ2-5	TRBV5-1	12	ASSPRTSSETQY
TRBJ1-1	TRBV28	12	ASSSQGANTEAF
TRBJ2-1	TRBV7-9	10	ASSPGAIEQF
TRBJ1-5	TRBV5-6	12	ASSLAGSSQPQH
TRBJ1-2	TRBV4-3	12	ASSRTPANYGYT
TRBJ2-3	TRBV27	14	ASSPRGSVSTDTQY
TRBJ1-1	TRBV28	13	ASSLQQQGLTEAF
TRBJ2-7	TRBV5-6	13	ASSFRGLAAYEQY
TRBJ1-1	TRBV9	11	ASSVAGQGAAF
TRBJ2-1	TRBV29-1	12	SVHQPSSYNEQF
TRBJ2-1	TRBV10-3	13	AISESRTGPQEQF
TRBJ1-4	TRBV6-6	14	ASNIDWTGANEKLF
TRBJ2-5	TRBV5-1	13	ASGLAGGPAETQY
TRBJ2-7	TRBV5-1	12	ASSNSGRANEQY
TRBJ2-3	TRBV19	13	ASSKGLAVPDTQY
TRBJ2-7	TRBV18	13	ASSPPTVSTYEQY
TRBJ1-1	TRBV30	10	AGTRPNTEAF
TRBJ1-2	TRBV10-2	11	ASKWGAAYGYT